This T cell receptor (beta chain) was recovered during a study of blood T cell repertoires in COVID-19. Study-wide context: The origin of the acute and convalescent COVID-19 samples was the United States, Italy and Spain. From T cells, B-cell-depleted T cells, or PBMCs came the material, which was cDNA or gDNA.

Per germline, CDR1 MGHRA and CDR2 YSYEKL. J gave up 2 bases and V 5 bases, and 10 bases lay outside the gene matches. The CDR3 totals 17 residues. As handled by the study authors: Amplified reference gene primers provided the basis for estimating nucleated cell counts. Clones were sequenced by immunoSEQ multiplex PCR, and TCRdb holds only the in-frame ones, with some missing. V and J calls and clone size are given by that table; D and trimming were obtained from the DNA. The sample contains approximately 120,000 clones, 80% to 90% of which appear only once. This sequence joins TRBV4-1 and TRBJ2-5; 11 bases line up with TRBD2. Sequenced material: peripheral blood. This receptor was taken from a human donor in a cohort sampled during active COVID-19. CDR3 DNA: TGCGCCAGCAGCGGACAGACTAGCGGGATAGGGCAAGAGACCCAGTACTTC. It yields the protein CASSGQTSGIGQETQYF.